Shown below are 17 T cell receptor beta chains from a single sample sequenced in a study of identical twins (dated by TCRdb to 2016 to 2017). The library was generated by 5' RACE. The listed sequencing device is Illumina HiSeq 2000. The raw public reads went through TCRdb reprocessing: fastp at Q25, MiXCR clone calling, in-frame beta chains kept. When rows share a CDR3 protein, they turn into one entry using the most common DNA and genes. The sample table records roughly 280,000 distinct CDR3 sequences; over 8.5% of these occur just once. The ten largest clones represent roughly 6.8% of the sample. The data were also submitted as part of a second study, on yellow fever vaccine responses in identical twins.

The sample consisted of CD8+ T cells sorted from blood. The receptors stem from a woman aged 18-35 years in good health.

This clonotype was counted many times. The CDR3 sequence: CASSLGRRREAFF. The CDR3 DNA follows: TGTGCCAGCAGCTTAGGCCGCCGGCGAGAAGCTTTCTTT. The chain recombines TRBV7-2 with TRBJ1-1; D remains unclear. The V and J ends lost 1 base and 8 bases respectively, with 11 bases between them. Germline values: CDR1 SGHTA, CDR2 FQGNSA. There are 13 residues in the CDR3.

This clonotype was recorded a few times. The gene calls are TRBV30 and TRBJ1-5; 9 bases are shared with TRBD1. The CDR3 contains 14 residues. V trimming: 0 bases; J trimming: 6 bases; junction bases outside the gene matches: 3. Germline loops: CDR1 GTSNPN, CDR2 SVGIG (reference sequence). The CDR3 DNA follows: TGTGCCTGGAGTGTCGGACAGGGGAGTCAGCCCCAGCATTTT. It translates to CAWSVGQGSQPQHF.

J is TRBJ2-1 and V is TRBV19, with D perhaps being TRBD1 or TRBD2 (5 bases each). The V end was cut by 3 bases, the J end by 9 bases, with 12 bases between. CDR1 LNHDA and CDR2 SQIVND come from the germline V gene (reference sequence). CDR3 length equals 13 residues. DNA of the CDR3: TGTGCCAGTAGTATTCTAGGGACGGGTGAGCAGTTCTTC. Encoded protein: CASSILGTGEQFF.

The table lists this clonotype with a few counts. The V and J genes are TRBV7-9 and TRBJ2-1, with 9 bases that match TRBD2. V lost 2 bases to trimming and J lost 7 bases; unmatched junction nucleotides: 6. Germline CDR1 and CDR2: SEHNR and FQNEAQ (reference sequence). The CDR3 length is 15 residues. The CDR3 protein is CASSLRRGGRNEQFF. The CDR3 DNA reads as TGTGCCAGCAGCTTAAGGCGGGGGGGCCGAAATGAGCAGTTCTTC.

This clonotype was picked up many times. V gene TRBV7-9 combines with J gene TRBJ2-1; D is tentatively TRBD1 or TRBD2 (7 bases each). Trimming shortened V by 3 bases and J by 8 bases, and 20 bases separated the two germline ends. This CDR3 comprises 16 residues. Germline V CDR1 and CDR2: SEHNR, FQNEAQ (reference sequence). The chain's CDR3 is CASSFRGGGSFYEQFF. The CDR3, as DNA: TGTGCCAGCAGCTTCCGGGGAGGGGGCAGTTTCTATGAGCAGTTCTTC.

The chain couples TRBV27 to TRBJ1-5; D is possibly TRBD1 (5 bases). V was cut by 5 bases and J by 6 bases, with 14 bases left in between. The CDR3 covers 14 residues. Germline V gene lookup returns CDR1 MNHEY and CDR2 SMNVEV (reference sequence). In DNA form, the CDR3 reads TGTGCCAGCAGTCCATCGGGACCACGTCAGCCCCAGCATTTT. Its protein is CASSPSGPRQPQHF.

This clonotype occurred many times. J is TRBJ1-1 and V is TRBV4-1; D not resolved. This CDR3 has 14 residues. Per the germline V gene, CDR1 is MGHRA and CDR2 is YSYEKL. Trimming pared 2 bases from V and 1 base from J, leaving 8 bases between. CDR3 residues: CASSQNSGNTEAFF. The CDR3 bases are TGCGCCAGCAGCCAAAACTCGGGGAACACTGAAGCTTTCTTT.

This clonotype has only a few counts. Here the CDR3 DNA reads TGTGCCTGGAGTCCGGGACAGGGCAACCCCGAGCAGTACTTC. Translation: CAWSPGQGNPEQYF. The gene calls are TRBV30 and TRBJ2-7; the match to TRBD1 covers 9 bases. The CDR3 covers 14 residues. The germline V gene encodes CDR1 GTSNPN and CDR2 SVGIG (reference sequence). J gave up 6 bases and V 2 bases, and 8 bases lay outside the gene matches.

The rearrangement joins TRBV5-6 to TRBJ2-7, with TRBD1 identical over 8 bases. Unmatched junction bases numbered 4, after V lost 0 bases and J lost 5 bases. The CDR3 is 14 residues long. Per the germline V gene, CDR1 is SGHDT and CDR2 is YYEEEE. The CDR3 DNA reads as TGTGCCAGCAGCTTGGTCAGGGGGCGAAACGAGCAGTACTTC. Its translation: CASSLVRGRNEQYF.

This clonotype showed up just a few times. This chain joins TRBV5-1 and TRBJ2-7; 7 bases fit TRBD1. The junction had 6 bases not matched to a gene; V was cut back by 7 bases and J by 2 bases. The CDR3 has 13 amino acids. The germline V gene has CDR1 SGHRS and CDR2 YFSETQ. CDR3 region: CASRTGSTYEQYF. CDR3 sequence (DNA): TGCGCCAGCCGGACAGGATCAACCTACGAGCAGTACTTC. Together with reference TRBV5-1 and TRBJ2-7, the CDR3 gives the full variable domain: KAGVTQTPRYLIKTRGQQVTLSCSPISGHRSVSWYQQTPGQGLQFLFEYFSETQRNKGNFPGRFSGRQFSNSRSEMNVSTLELGDSALYLCASRTGSTYEQYFGPGTRLTVT.

The genes are TRBV12-3 or TRBV12-4 and TRBJ1-2; D not certain. V was pared by 6 bases and J by 5 bases, with 16 bases between. The CDR3 loop spans 14 amino acids. CDR3 coding DNA: TGTGCCAGCAGGGGGTACCGTGGCCAATATGGCTACACCTTC. Protein sequence: CASRGYRGQYGYTF.

This clonotype was seen many times. The chain uses TRBV10-3 and TRBJ2-7; 7 bases align to TRBD1. Germline lookup yields CDR1 ENHRY and CDR2 SYGVKD. With V trimmed by 3 bases and J by 6 bases, 5 bases remained unmatched. This CDR3 comprises 13 residues. The CDR3 coding sequence is TGTGCCATCAGTGACAGGGGGTTCTCCGAGCAGTACTTC. Translated: CAISDRGFSEQYF.

This CDR3 is CASSLAGNGGNEQFF. DNA for the CDR3: TGTGCCAGCAGCTTAGCCGGGAACGGAGGGAATGAGCAGTTCTTC. The chain combines TRBV7-2 with TRBJ2-1; tentative D call: TRBD2 (6 bases). The germline V gene has CDR1 SGHTA and CDR2 FQGNSA. V was shortened by 0 bases and J by 7 bases, with 13 bases between the two germline ends. The CDR3 covers 15 residues.

This clonotype was detected ten times or more. The chain uses TRBV12-3 or TRBV12-4 and TRBJ1-1, with D possibly matching TRBD1 (5 bases). The V end lost 7 bases, the J end lost 0 bases, and 12 bases lay between the germline ends. CDR3 size: 14 residues. DNA of the CDR3: TGTGCCAGCATCGGCTACAGGCTGAACACTGAAGCTTTCTTT. Encoded protein: CASIGYRLNTEAFF.

The sample holds a few counts of this clonotype. The rearrangement links TRBV29-1 to TRBJ1-3, with D possibly being TRBD1 (6 bases). Trimming took 6 bases from V and 1 from J, leaving 7 bases between them. From germline, CDR1 is SQVTM and CDR2 ANQGSEA. The CDR3 consists of 12 residues. The CDR3 loop is CSVTGSGNTIYF. The CDR3 DNA sequence: TGCAGCGTGACAGGTTCTGGAAACACCATATATTTT.

This clonotype has only a few counts. This chain links TRBV7-9 with TRBJ2-7, with D possibly matching TRBD1 (6 bases). Per germline, CDR1 SEHNR and CDR2 FQNEAQ (reference sequence). This CDR3 spans 16 amino acids. With 5 bases removed from V and 5 bases from J, the gap between germline ends came to 22 bases. Here the CDR3 reads CASSTNIGQTADEQYF. Here the CDR3 DNA reads TGTGCCAGCAGCACCAATATCGGACAGACGGCGGACGAGCAGTACTTC. Full variable domain (outside the CDR3, taken from reference TRBV7-9 and TRBJ2-7): DTGVSQNPRHKITKRGQNVTFRCDPISEHNRLYWYRQTLGQGPEFLTYFQNEAQLEKSRLLSDRFSAERPKGSFSTLEIQRTEQGDSAMYLCASSTNIGQTADEQYFGPGTRLTVT.

The chain is built from TRBV28 and TRBJ2-7; TRBD1 matches at 8 bases. Looked up from germline, CDR1 is MDHEN and CDR2 is SYDVKM. J was trimmed by 6 bases and V by 6 bases; bases with no gene match: 10. The CDR3 is 14 amino acids. The CDR3 DNA follows: TGTGCCAGCAGGACAGGGGTCAACTCGCTCGAGCAGTACTTC. Protein: CASRTGVNSLEQYF.